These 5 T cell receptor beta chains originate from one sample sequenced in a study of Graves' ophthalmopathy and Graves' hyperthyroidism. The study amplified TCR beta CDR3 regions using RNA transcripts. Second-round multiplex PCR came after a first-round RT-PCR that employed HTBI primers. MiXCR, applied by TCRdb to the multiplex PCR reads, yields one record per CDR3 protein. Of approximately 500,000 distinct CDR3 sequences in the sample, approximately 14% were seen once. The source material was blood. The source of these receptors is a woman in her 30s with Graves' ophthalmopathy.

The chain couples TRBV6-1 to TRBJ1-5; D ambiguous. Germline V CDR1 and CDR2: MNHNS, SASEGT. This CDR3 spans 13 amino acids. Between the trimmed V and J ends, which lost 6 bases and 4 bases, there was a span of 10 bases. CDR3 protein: CASRGSANQPQHF. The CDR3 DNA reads TGTGCCAGCAGGGGGTCAGCAAATCAGCCCCAGCATTTT.

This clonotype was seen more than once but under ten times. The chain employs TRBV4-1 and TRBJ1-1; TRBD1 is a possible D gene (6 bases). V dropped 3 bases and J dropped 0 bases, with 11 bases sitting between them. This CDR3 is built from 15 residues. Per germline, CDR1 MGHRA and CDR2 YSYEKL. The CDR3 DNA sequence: TGCGCCAGCAGCCAGACACAGGGAGTGAACACTGAAGCTTTCTTT. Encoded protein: CASSQTQGVNTEAFF.

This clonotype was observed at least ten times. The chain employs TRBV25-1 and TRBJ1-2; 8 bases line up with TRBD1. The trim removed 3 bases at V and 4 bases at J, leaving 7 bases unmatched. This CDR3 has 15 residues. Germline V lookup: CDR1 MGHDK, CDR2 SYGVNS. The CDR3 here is CASSDVGQGIYGYTF. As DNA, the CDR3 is TGTGCCAGCAGTGACGTTGGACAGGGCATCTATGGCTACACCTTC.

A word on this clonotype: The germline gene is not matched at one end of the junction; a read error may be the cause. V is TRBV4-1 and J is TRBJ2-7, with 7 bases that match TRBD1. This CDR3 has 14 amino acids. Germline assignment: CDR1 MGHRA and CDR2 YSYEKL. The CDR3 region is CASSQGDSSYEKYF. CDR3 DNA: TGCGCCAGCAGCCAAGGGGACAGCTCCTACGAGAAGTACTTC.

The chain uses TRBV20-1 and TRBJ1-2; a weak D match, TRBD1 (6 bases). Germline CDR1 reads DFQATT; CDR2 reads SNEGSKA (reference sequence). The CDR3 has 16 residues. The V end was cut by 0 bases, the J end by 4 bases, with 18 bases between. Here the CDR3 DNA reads TGCAGTGCTAGAGATCGGGAACAGGGTCTAACCTATGGCTACACCTTC. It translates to CSARDREQGLTYGYTF.